A single sample gave rise to the 20 T cell receptor beta chains below, sequenced in a study of molecular identifiers for immune sequencing clone quantification. TCRdb fed the PCR reads into MiXCR, producing one record per CDR3 protein. The table lists 250,000 to 400,000 distinct CDR3 sequences, about 22% of them singletons. Sample: naive CD8+ T cells from blood, with Jurkat cell RNA spiked in. This sample's subset: FACS-sorted CD8+CD4-CCR7+CD45RA+ naive T cells. These receptor sequences come from a human donor in good health. Some libraries in this study had Jurkat cell RNA spiked in.

The genes are TRBV19 and TRBJ2-1; D ambiguous. V was pared by 5 bases and J by 9 bases, with 11 bases between. CDR1 is LNHDA and CDR2 is SQIVND in the germline V gene (reference sequence). This CDR3 has 12 amino acids. CDR3 region: CASSPSIGEQFF. CDR3 in DNA: TGTGCCAGTAGTCCCTCAATCGGTGAGCAGTTCTTC.

This clonotype was found a few times. The gene calls are TRBV30 and TRBJ2-3; 10 nucleotides agree with TRBD2. CDR1 is GTSNPN and CDR2 is SVGIG in the germline V gene (reference sequence). Losses at the gene ends were 0 bases for V and 4 bases for J; bases not matched to a gene: 4. The CDR3 contains 15 residues. This chain's CDR3 is CAWSVGAGGADTQYF. CDR3 DNA: TGTGCCTGGAGTGTAGGAGCGGGGGGGGCAGATACGCAGTATTTT. Based on the CDR3 plus reference TRBV30 and TRBJ2-3, the full variable domain is SQTIHQWPATLVQPVGSPLSLECTVEGTSNPNLYWYRQAAGRGLQLLFYSVGIGQISSEVPQNLSASRPQDRQFILSSKKLLLSDSGFYLCAWSVGAGGADTQYFGPGTRLTVL.

In its sample, this clonotype was seen many times. This sequence joins TRBV4-3 and TRBJ2-7, with a possible D match to TRBD1 (6 bases). Trimming pared 0 bases from V and 1 base from J, leaving 10 bases between. Germline CDR1 LGHNA, CDR2 YSLEER. CDR3 length: 15 residues. The CDR3 is CASSQESRGSYEQYF. CDR3 DNA: TGCGCCAGCAGCCAAGAGTCAAGGGGGTCCTACGAGCAGTACTTC.

This clonotype was counted only a few times. The gene calls are TRBV7-9 and TRBJ2-5; no reliable D call. V lost 1 base and J 4 bases, leaving 7 bases between the germline ends. The CDR3 sequence is 13 residues long. Per the germline V gene, CDR1 is SEHNR and CDR2 is FQNEAQ (reference sequence). CDR3 protein: CASSLGARETQYF. CDR3 in DNA: TGTGCCAGCAGCTTAGGGGCGAGAGAGACCCAGTACTTC.

This clonotype was observed a few times. V and J are TRBV3-1 and TRBJ1-1; perhaps TRBD1 as D (5 bases). CDR3 length equals 18 residues. Trimming took 0 bases from V and 0 from J, leaving 17 bases between them. Germline loops: CDR1 LGHDT, CDR2 YNNKEL (reference sequence). Here the CDR3 reads CASSQEGVLSPLNTEAFF. DNA of the CDR3: TGTGCCAGCAGCCAAGAAGGGGTACTATCCCCCTTGAACACTGAAGCTTTCTTT.

This clonotype was counted many times. The chain combines TRBV7-9 with TRBJ2-1; D tentatively reads TRBD1 or TRBD2 (5 bases each). CDR3 length: 14 amino acids. Germline V gives CDR1 SEHNR, CDR2 FQNEAQ (reference sequence). V was trimmed by 8 bases and J by 1 base, leaving 12 bases between them. CDR3 nucleotide sequence: TGTGCCAGCGGTCTCAGGGAGTCCTACAATGAGCAGTTCTTC. Amino acid sequence: CASGLRESYNEQFF.

Note on this clonotype: A much larger clone is a single base away; this may be a read error. This chain links TRBV28 with TRBJ2-7; D may be TRBD1 (5 bases). The CDR3 runs 15 residues. Germline V gene lookup returns CDR1 MDHEN and CDR2 SYDVKM. With 6 bases removed from V and 3 bases from J, the gap between germline ends came to 18 bases. CDR3 sequence (DNA): TGTGCCAGCAGCGGAGCGAGGTGGGGCTACTACGAGCAGTACTTC. This codes for CASSGARWGYYEQYF.

Note on this clonotype: A much larger clone lies one base from this, so it may be a read error. The chain is built from TRBV20-1 and TRBJ1-1; 10 bases agree with TRBD1. This CDR3 has 13 residues. The V and J ends lost 5 bases and 5 bases, in that order; junction bases with no gene match: 5. The germline V gene encodes CDR1 DFQATT and CDR2 SNEGSKA (reference sequence). CDR3 residues: CSAEDRGRTEAFF. The CDR3 DNA reads as TGCAGTGCTGAAGACAGGGGGCGGACTGAAGCTTTCTTT.

J is TRBJ2-1 and V is TRBV4-3; D remains ambiguous. Germline assignment: CDR1 LGHNA and CDR2 YSLEER. This CDR3 contains 16 residues. Trimming pared 4 bases from V and 0 bases from J, leaving 13 bases between. The CDR3 loop reads CASSPFARSSYNEQFF. DNA of the CDR3: TGCGCCAGCAGCCCCTTTGCGAGGAGCTCCTACAATGAGCAGTTCTTC.

This clonotype came up many times. The rearrangement links TRBV7-6 to TRBJ2-7; 7 nucleotides align to TRBD2. This CDR3 spans 15 amino acids. Germline-derived CDR1 and CDR2 are SGHVS and FNYEAQ. After removal of 0 bases from V and 3 bases from J, the junction contained 5 bases not matched to a gene. The CDR3 here is CASSLAVAGYYEQYF. Here the CDR3 DNA reads TGTGCCAGCAGCTTAGCAGTAGCGGGTTACTACGAGCAGTACTTC.

In regard to this clonotype: A much more abundant neighbour one base away suggests this may be a read error. V usage is TRBV6-2 or TRBV6-3 and J usage is TRBJ2-1; TRBD1 matches at 8 bases. The CDR3 has 14 amino acids. From germline, CDR1 is MNHEY and CDR2 SVGEGT. Losses at the gene ends were 0 bases for V and 11 bases for J; bases not matched to a gene: 6. This CDR3 is CASSYSPGGDKQFF. CDR3 in DNA: TGTGCCAGCAGTTACTCGCCAGGGGGCGATAAGCAGTTCTTC.

As for this clonotype: A much larger clone lies one base from this, so it may be a read error. The chain is built from TRBV6-5 and TRBJ1-2; no clear D. The germline V and J ends were trimmed by 4 bases and 8 bases, with 17 bases remaining between them. The CDR3 has 14 residues. Germline-derived CDR1 and CDR2 are MNHEY and SVGAGI. Here the CDR3 DNA reads TGTGCCAGCAGTTGCGTTCCGGTAGTCGAGGGCTACACCTTC. Protein sequence: CASSCVPVVEGYTF.

This clonotype was observed many times. The chain joins TRBV9 to TRBJ1-1; D unclear. There are 13 residues in the CDR3. Per the germline V gene, CDR1 is SGDLS and CDR2 is YYNGEE. Trimming shortened V by 2 bases and J by 2 bases, and 7 bases separated the two germline ends. In DNA, the CDR3 is TGTGCCAGCAGCGTTGACCAAAACACTGAAGCTTTCTTT. Translation gives CASSVDQNTEAFF.

As to this clonotype: A read error may be the cause here, since a much bigger clone is one base away. The chain uses TRBV19 and TRBJ2-2, with no clear D. Germline assignment: CDR1 LNHDA and CDR2 SQIVND (reference sequence). V was cut by 5 bases and J by 4 bases, with 8 bases left in between. The CDR3 runs 13 residues. CDR3 nucleotide sequence: TGTGCCAGTAGTTGGATGAGCACCGGGGAGCTGTTTTTT. This gives the protein CASSWMSTGELFF.

In the case of this clonotype: A much larger clone sits a single nucleotide away, making a read error possible. This sequence joins TRBV5-5 and TRBJ1-1; D is unclear. The V and J ends lost 0 bases and 6 bases respectively, with 18 bases between them. The V gene's germline CDR1 is SGHKS and CDR2 YYEKEE (reference sequence). CDR3 length: 16 residues. In DNA form, the CDR3 reads TGTGCCAGCAGCTTGGCGCGGGTTACAAGTCGGGCTGAAGCTTTCTTT. This sequence encodes CASSLARVTSRAEAFF. Supplemented by reference TRBV5-5 and TRBJ1-1, the full variable domain reads DAGVTQSPTHLIKTRGQQVTLRCSPISGHKSVSWYQQVLGQGPQFIFQYYEKEERGRGNFPDRFSARQFPNYSSELNVNALLLGDSALYLCASSLARVTSRAEAFFGQGTRLTVV.

This clonotype was recorded many times. This chain connects TRBV5-1 to TRBJ2-7; D perhaps matches TRBD2 (5 bases). The CDR3 spans 13 residues. Germline assignment: CDR1 SGHRS and CDR2 YFSETQ. Deletions cut 0 bases from V and 5 bases from J, with 9 bases between. Here the CDR3 reads CASSLGGYNEQYF. The CDR3 coding sequence is TGCGCCAGCAGCTTGGGAGGGTACAACGAGCAGTACTTC.

In the case of this clonotype: At one of its ends the junction is not consistent with the germline gene, which may arise from a read error. The chain combines TRBV7-9 with TRBJ1-2; maybe TRBD1 (6 bases). The V gene's germline CDR1 is SEHNR and CDR2 FQNEAQ (reference sequence). CDR3 length: 12 amino acids. CDR3: CASRGQLYGYAF. The CDR3 nucleotides are TGTGCCAGCAGAGGACAGCTATATGGCTACGCCTTC. Full variable domain (missing parts from reference TRBV7-9 and TRBJ1-2): DTGVSQNPRHKITKRGQNVTFRCDPISEHNRLYWYRQTLGQGPEFLTYFQNEAQLEKSRLLSDRFSAERPKGSFSTLEIQRTEQGDSAMYLCASRGQLYGYAFGSGTRLTVV.

This clonotype was recorded only once. Given a much more abundant clone one base away, this may be a read error. J is TRBJ2-3 and V is TRBV5-6, with D unresolved. CDR1 is SGHDT, CDR2 YYEEEE, per germline. The CDR3 runs to 12 residues. The CDR3 reads CASGFTTDTQYF. CDR3 bases: TGTGCCAGCGGCTTTACGACAGATACGCAGTATTTT.

This clonotype was picked up a small number of times. This chain connects TRBV7-6 to TRBJ2-5; D is unclear. This CDR3 has 13 residues. Germline values: CDR1 SGHVS, CDR2 FNYEAQ. V was pared by 2 bases and J by 5 bases, with 9 bases between. DNA for the CDR3: TGTGCCAGCAGCTTATTATCCTGGGAGACCCAGTACTTC. Amino acids: CASSLLSWETQYF.

In this sample, this clonotype turned up many times. V gene TRBV24-1 combines with J gene TRBJ2-5; D possibly corresponds to TRBD2 (6 bases). The V end lost 2 bases, the J end lost 5 bases, and 8 bases lay between the germline ends. The CDR3 has 13 residues. CDR1 and CDR2 (germline): KGHDR, SFDVKD. The CDR3 nucleotides read TGTGCCACCAGTGATTCGGGGGTGGAGACCCAGTACTTC. This encodes CATSDSGVETQYF.